The 27 T cell receptor beta chains given below trace back to one sample, sequenced in a study of OX40 agonist ivuxolimab in advanced cancers. Assay: immunoSEQ multiplex PCR; the TCRdb copy retains only in-frame clones and omits some. Here the sample spans roughly 80,000 clones, about 88% being singletons. Specimen: CD4+ or CD8+ T cells sorted from blood, collected in a trial of the OX40 agonist ivuxolimab. The receptors were gathered from an adult with an advanced solid tumor such as melanoma, head and neck, liver or kidney cancer.

The V call is TRBV10-1, the J call TRBJ2-5; D tentatively reads TRBD1 or TRBD2 (5 bases each). With 0 bases removed from V and 9 bases from J, the gap between germline ends came to 17 bases. The CDR3 spans 15 residues. CDR1 and CDR2 (germline): WNHNN, SYGVQD (reference sequence). DNA of the CDR3: TGCGCCAGCAGTGAGTCGGGAGACACCGAGGGGTCCCAGTACTTC. Encoded protein: CASSESGDTEGSQYF.

This chain joins TRBV23-1 and TRBJ1-3, with D hard to call. TRBV23-1 is identified as an open reading frame with a role that is uncertain. V was shortened by 3 bases and J by 4 bases, with 4 bases between the two germline ends. The CDR3 totals 12 residues. The CDR3 coding sequence is TGCGCCAGCAGTCACCTCGGAAACACCATATATTTT. Its translation is CASSHLGNTIYF.

The gene calls are TRBV2 and TRBJ2-7; TRBD1 matches 7 bases. The CDR3 sequence is 13 residues long. CDR1 is SNHLY and CDR2 is FYNNEI in the germline V gene. V lost 6 bases, J lost 7 bases, and 9 bases stayed unmatched. The CDR3 nucleotides are TGTGCCAGCAGCCTAGACAGGGTGGGGGAGCAGTACGTC. Its translation is CASSLDRVGEQYV.

The rearrangement links TRBV27 to TRBJ1-4; no clear D gene. The V gene lost 8 bases and the J gene lost 3 bases, with 16 bases spanning the gap. CDR1 and CDR2 from the germline V gene are MNHEY and SMNVEV (reference sequence). This CDR3 spans 15 amino acids. CDR3 DNA: TGTGCCAGCGGCAAACTTGGAGGAGCTAATGAAAAACTGTTTTTT. The encoded protein is CASGKLGGANEKLFF. The full variable domain, with the rest looked up from reference TRBV27 and TRBJ1-4, is EAQVTQNPRYLITVTGKKLTVTCSQNMNHEYMSWYRQDPGLGLRQIYYSMNVEVTDKGDVPEGYKVSRKEKRNFPLILESPSPNQTSLYFCASGKLGGANEKLFFGSGTQLSVL.

This clone came up once. CDR3 in amino acids: CASSLSNGDLGSEQYF. In DNA form, the CDR3 reads TGTGCCAGCAGCTTATCGAACGGGGATTTGGGGTCCGAGCAGTACTTC. This chain connects TRBV4-2 to TRBJ2-7, with D perhaps TRBD2 (5 bases). Germline values: CDR1 LGHNA, CDR2 YNFKEQ. With 5 bases removed from V and 6 bases from J, the gap between germline ends came to 23 bases. The CDR3 has 16 residues.

The V gene is TRBV5-1, the J gene TRBJ2-3, with 7 positions matching TRBD2. V trimming: 2 bases; J trimming: 0 bases; junction bases outside the gene matches: 3. There are 15 residues in the CDR3. CDR1 is SGHRS, CDR2 YFSETQ, per germline. The CDR3 sequence is CASSLVGGSTDTQYF. CDR3 sequence (DNA): TGCGCCAGCAGCTTAGTGGGAGGGAGCACAGATACGCAGTATTTT. The complete variable domain, with remaining parts taken from reference TRBV5-1 and TRBJ2-3, reads KAGVTQTPRYLIKTRGQQVTLSCSPISGHRSVSWYQQTPGQGLQFLFEYFSETQRNKGNFPGRFSGRQFSNSRSEMNVSTLELGDSALYLCASSLVGGSTDTQYFGPGTRLTVL.

For this clone: A read error may account for a junction end that differs from germline. The chain recombines TRBV6-6 with TRBJ2-7; 9 bases match TRBD1. This CDR3 region has 14 residues. CDR1 is MNHNY and CDR2 is SVGAGI in the germline V gene (reference sequence). Written as DNA, the CDR3 is TGTGCCAGCAGTTTATCCACGGGACAGGGTAACGGGGACTTC. Encoded protein: CASSLSTGQGNGDF.

The chain has TRBV28 and TRBJ1-1; possibly TRBD1 for D (6 bases). The CDR3 contains 12 residues. The germline V gene encodes CDR1 MDHEN and CDR2 SYDVKM. Trimming left V 6 bases short and J 9 bases short, with 14 bases between. This CDR3 is CASRQGGGKAFF. The CDR3 coding sequence is TGTGCCAGCAGACAGGGTGGGGGCAAAGCTTTCTTT.

V and J are TRBV6-5 and TRBJ2-1; 8 bases agree with TRBD2. The J segment lost 7 bases and the V segment lost 8 bases, leaving 10 bases of the junction unmatched. CDR1 is MNHEY and CDR2 is SVGAGI in the germline V gene. The CDR3 has 14 amino acids. CDR3 amino acids: CASRESGGPNEQFF. The CDR3 DNA reads as TGTGCCAGCCGCGAATCGGGAGGGCCAAATGAGCAGTTCTTC.

This clone has more than one count but fewer than ten. The chain couples TRBV10-3 to TRBJ1-5; no firm D call. The germline CDR1 and CDR2 sequences are ENHRY and SYGVKD. This CDR3 spans 14 amino acids. Deletions cut 0 bases from V and 4 bases from J, with 7 bases between. DNA for the CDR3: TGTGCCATCAGTGAGTCAGGCCCTAATCAGCCCCAGCATTTT. Its translation: CAISESGPNQPQHF.

The chain links TRBV4-1 to TRBJ1-5, with D unclear. CDR3 length: 14 residues. Trimming shortened V by 0 bases and J by 6 bases, and 9 bases separated the two germline ends. Germline CDR1 reads MGHRA; CDR2 reads YSYEKL. CDR3 protein: CASSQDRRPQPQHF. CDR3 nucleotides: TGCGCCAGCAGCCAAGATCGCCGTCCTCAGCCCCAGCATTTT.

In this sample, this clone turned up once. The chain employs TRBV5-5 and TRBJ2-7, with a weak D call TRBD2 (6 bases). Trimming left V 4 bases short and J 2 bases short, with 16 bases between. Germline lookup yields CDR1 SGHKS and CDR2 YYEKEE (reference sequence). This CDR3 region has 15 residues. CDR3 in amino acids: CASSPGRDWAYEQYF. CDR3 DNA: TGTGCCAGCAGCCCGGGCCGGGACTGGGCCTACGAGCAGTACTTC.

Only one count was recorded for this clone. The chain links TRBV30 to TRBJ2-3; no reliable D call. The CDR3 runs 12 residues. V shed 5 bases and J shed 7 bases, with 13 bases lying between them. Germline CDR1 GTSNPN, CDR2 SVGIG (reference sequence). CDR3 sequence reads: CAWSLLGNTQYF. CDR3 nucleotides: TGTGCCTGGTCTCTCCTAGGAAATACGCAGTATTTT.

The chain has TRBV11-2 and TRBJ1-6, with D perhaps TRBD1 (5 bases). Germline-derived CDR1 and CDR2 are SGHAT and FQNNGV. The CDR3 contains 16 residues. The V gene lost 0 bases and the J gene lost 10 bases, with 16 bases spanning the gap. The CDR3 sequence is CASSLEIWAGKSPLHF. The CDR3 DNA reads as TGTGCCAGCAGCTTAGAAATTTGGGCAGGGAAATCACCCCTCCACTTT.

The V and J genes are TRBV30 and TRBJ1-6, with TRBD1 matching over 9 bases. Germline V gives CDR1 GTSNPN, CDR2 SVGIG (reference sequence). CDR3 size: 13 residues. With V trimmed by 7 bases and J by 8 bases, 6 bases remained unmatched. The CDR3 loop reads CASMGTGYSPLHF. CDR3 nucleotide sequence: TGTGCCTCCATGGGGACAGGGTATTCACCCCTCCACTTT. Looking up the rest from reference TRBV30 and TRBJ1-6 gives the full variable domain: SQTIHQWPATLVQPVGSPLSLECTVEGTSNPNLYWYRQAAGRGLQLLFYSVGIGQISSEVPQNLSASRPQDRQFILSSKKLLLSDSGFYLCASMGTGYSPLHFGNGTRLTVT.

There are a few counts of this clone. In nucleotides, the CDR3 is TGTGCCAGCAGCTTAGAAAATCAAAAACTGTTTTTT. Translation gives CASSLENQKLFF. The gene calls are TRBV11-2 and TRBJ1-4; D uncertain. V lost 0 bases to trimming and J lost 9 bases, with 5 bases between them. Germline CDR1 and CDR2: SGHAT and FQNNGV. This CDR3 has 12 residues.

V gene TRBV28 combines with J gene TRBJ1-3; the D gene is possibly TRBD1 (5 bases). The ends were cut back, 3 bases at V and 2 bases at J, with 11 bases in the middle. Germline CDR1 reads MDHEN; CDR2 reads SYDVKM. The CDR3 has 15 residues. The CDR3 bases are TGTGCCAGCAGTTTCCAGGGTGTGGCTGGAAACACCATATATTTT. Its protein product is CASSFQGVAGNTIYF.

The chain carries TRBV28 and TRBJ2-7; 9 bases agree with TRBD1. This CDR3 comprises 17 residues. Germline-derived CDR1 and CDR2 are MDHEN and SYDVKM. With 6 bases clipped from V and 1 base from J, the junction kept 13 bases outside the gene matches. CDR3 loop: CASSPPAFGTGSYEQYV. DNA for the CDR3: TGTGCCAGCAGCCCCCCCGCGTTCGGGACAGGGTCCTACGAGCAGTACGTC.

CDR3 amino acids: CASSFYRAGTEAFF. The DNA for the CDR3 is TGTGCCAGCAGTTTCTACAGGGCGGGCACTGAAGCTTTCTTT. The V gene is TRBV28, the J gene TRBJ1-1; tentative D call: TRBD1 (6 bases). The V gene's germline CDR1 is MDHEN and CDR2 SYDVKM. The CDR3 runs 14 residues. Trimming removed 3 bases at V and 4 bases at J, with 12 bases between.

This chain links TRBV7-8 with TRBJ2-4; 7 bases are a match to TRBD1. The junction had 4 bases not matched to a gene; V was cut back by 1 base and J by 4 bases. Looked up from germline, CDR1 is SGHVS and CDR2 is FQNEAQ. The CDR3 loop spans 15 amino acids. CDR3 nucleotides: TGTGCCAGCAGCTTAGAGGGACAGTCAAAAAACATTCAGTACTTC. Translated: CASSLEGQSKNIQYF.

The gene calls are TRBV7-3 and TRBJ2-7; D may be TRBD1 (6 bases). This CDR3 has 13 residues. V was shortened by 5 bases and J by 0 bases, with 8 bases between the two germline ends. Germline values: CDR1 SGHTA, CDR2 FQGTGA. CDR3 nucleotide sequence: TGTGCCAGCAGCCCGGACAGCTCCTACGAGCAGTACTTC. This codes for CASSPDSSYEQYF.

The chain couples TRBV5-1 to TRBJ2-5, with 8 bases lining up with TRBD2. Germline trimming cut 5 bases from V and 2 bases from J; bases unmatched to any gene: 5. The V gene's germline CDR1 is SGHRS and CDR2 YFSETQ. CDR3 size: 14 residues. For the CDR3, the DNA is TGCGCCAGCAGTCCCGGGGGGGGACAAGAGACCCAGTACTTC. Its translation: CASSPGGGQETQYF. The full variable domain, rest sourced from reference TRBV5-1 and TRBJ2-5, is KAGVTQTPRYLIKTRGQQVTLSCSPISGHRSVSWYQQTPGQGLQFLFEYFSETQRNKGNFPGRFSGRQFSNSRSEMNVSTLELGDSALYLCASSPGGGQETQYFGPGTRLLVL.

The rearrangement uses TRBV9 and TRBJ2-1; D may be TRBD1 (5 bases). Trimming took off 0 bases at V and 6 bases at J, with 16 bases between the two ends. The germline CDR1 and CDR2 sequences are SGDLS and YYNGEE. This CDR3 has 16 residues. The CDR3 nucleotides are TGTGCCAGCAGCGTAGACCCCGCTGGGGCGGCCAATGAGCAGTTCTTC. It encodes CASSVDPAGAANEQFF.

V usage is TRBV7-9 and J usage is TRBJ1-4; TRBD1 matches at 7 bases. Germline-derived CDR1 and CDR2 are SEHNR and FQNEAQ (reference sequence). After removal of 1 base from V and 10 bases from J, the junction contained 6 bases not matched to a gene. The CDR3 sequence is 14 residues long. In nucleotides, the CDR3 is TGTGCCAGCAGCTTAGGACAGGGAAGCGGAAAACTGTTTTTT. This translates into CASSLGQGSGKLFF.

The V and J genes are TRBV28 and TRBJ1-5; TRBD1 is a possible D gene (6 bases). V was cut by 5 bases and J by 5 bases, with 10 bases left in between. The germline CDR1 and CDR2 sequences are MDHEN and SYDVKM. This CDR3 is 13 amino acids long. The CDR3 loop is CASSIQGHQPQHF. The DNA of the CDR3 is TGTGCCAGCAGTATTCAGGGGCATCAGCCCCAGCATTTT.

This chain connects TRBV5-8 to TRBJ2-7, with D unclear. Germline V gives CDR1 SGHTS, CDR2 YDEGEE. The CDR3 consists of 12 residues. V was cut by 1 base and J by 4 bases, with 6 bases left in between. The CDR3 nucleotides read TGTGCCAGCAGCTTGCAGGTATACGAGCAGTACTTC. Translation: CASSLQVYEQYF.

V is TRBV4-3 and J is TRBJ2-7, with TRBD1 as a possible D gene (6 bases). The V gene lost 4 bases and the J gene lost 2 bases, with 18 bases spanning the gap. CDR3 length equals 16 residues. Germline V gene lookup returns CDR1 LGHNA and CDR2 YSLEER. The chain's CDR3 is CASSRTLDRLAYEQYF. The DNA of the CDR3 is TGCGCCAGCAGCCGAACCCTTGACAGGCTCGCCTACGAGCAGTACTTC.